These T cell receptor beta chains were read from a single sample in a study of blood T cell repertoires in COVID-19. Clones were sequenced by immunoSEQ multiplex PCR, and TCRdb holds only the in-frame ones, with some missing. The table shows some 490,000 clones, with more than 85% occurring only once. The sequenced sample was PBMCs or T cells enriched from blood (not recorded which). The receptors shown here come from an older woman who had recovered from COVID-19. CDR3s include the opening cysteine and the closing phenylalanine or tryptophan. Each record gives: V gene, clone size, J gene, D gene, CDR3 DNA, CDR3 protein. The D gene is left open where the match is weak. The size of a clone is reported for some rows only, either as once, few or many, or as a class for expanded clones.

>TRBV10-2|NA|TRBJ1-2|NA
TGCGCCAGCACCCAACAGAGCTTCTATGGCTACACCTTC
CASTQQSFYGYTF
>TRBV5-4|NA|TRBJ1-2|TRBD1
TGTGCCAGCAGAACATTCGACAGGGCAAGCTATGGCTACACCTTC
CASRTFDRASYGYTF
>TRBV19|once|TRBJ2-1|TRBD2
TGTGCCAGTAGAAGCCTAGCGGGGGCCTACAATGAGCAGTTCTTC
CASRSLAGAYNEQFF
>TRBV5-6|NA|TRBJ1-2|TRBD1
TGTGCCAGCAGCTTCGGACAGGTGGAGGGCTACACCTTC
CASSFGQVEGYTF
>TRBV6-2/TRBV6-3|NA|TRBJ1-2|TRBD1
TGTGCCAGCAGCATTTCTACAGGGGGCAGCTATGGCTACACCTTC
CASSISTGGSYGYTF
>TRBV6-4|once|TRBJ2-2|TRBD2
TGTGCCAGCCCTGGGACTAGCGGAATATTCACCGGGGAGCTGTTTTTT
CASPGTSGIFTGELFF
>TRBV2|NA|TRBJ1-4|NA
TGTGCCAGCAGTGAAGTTAGGGGCCCCAGTAATGAAAAACTGTTTTTT
CASSEVRGPSNEKLFF
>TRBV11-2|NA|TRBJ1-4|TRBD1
TGTGCCAGCAGCTCCCTGACAGGGCGTTTGACTAATGAAAAACTGTTTTTT
CASSSLTGRLTNEKLFF
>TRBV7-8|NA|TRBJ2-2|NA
TGTGCCAGCAGCTTAACCCGGACAGCCTCGGGCGGGGAGCTGTTTTTT
CASSLTRTASGGELFF
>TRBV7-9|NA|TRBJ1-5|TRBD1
TGTGCGACAGGGGGGACAGGGGGCATGGGCAATCAGCCCCAGCATTTT
CATGGTGGMGNQPQHF
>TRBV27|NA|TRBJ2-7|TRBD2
TGTGCCAGCAGTCCCCGACAAACTAGCGGCCGACTCTACGAGCAGTACTTC
CASSPRQTSGRLYEQYF
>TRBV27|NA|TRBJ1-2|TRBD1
TGTGCCAGCAGTTGGGACAGGGGTGGTGGCTACACCTTC
CASSWDRGGGYTF
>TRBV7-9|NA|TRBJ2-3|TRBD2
TGTGCCAGCAGCCCCAGGGAGGGAAAGAACACAGATACGCAGTATTTT
CASSPREGKNTDTQYF
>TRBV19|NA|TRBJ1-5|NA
TGTGCCAGTAGTATACAGGGTTGGAGCAATCAGCCCCAGCATTTT
CASSIQGWSNQPQHF
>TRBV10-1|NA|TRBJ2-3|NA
TGCGCCAGCAGTCCGAACAGGGGGGGAACAGATACGCAGTATTTT
CASSPNRGGTDTQYF
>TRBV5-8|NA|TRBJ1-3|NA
TGTGCCAGCAGCTTGGGACAGGCATCCGGAAACACCATATATTTT
CASSLGQASGNTIYF
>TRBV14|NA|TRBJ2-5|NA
TGTGCCAGCAGCCAAGCAGGGGAGAGGGGAGAGACCCAGTACTTC
CASSQAGERGETQYF
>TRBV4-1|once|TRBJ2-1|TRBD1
TGCGCCAGCAGCCTAAGACAGGGCTATGAGCAGTTCTTC
CASSLRQGYEQFF
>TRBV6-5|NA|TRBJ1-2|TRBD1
TGTGCCAGCAGGAGACAGGGAATCGATGGCTACACCTTC
CASRRQGIDGYTF
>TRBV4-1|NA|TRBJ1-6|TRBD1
TGCGCCAGCAGCCAAGAGACCGTACAGGGGAGCTCCTATAATTCACCCCTCCACTTT
CASSQETVQGSSYNSPLHF
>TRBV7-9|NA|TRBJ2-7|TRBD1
TGTGCCAGCAGCTTAGCGCTTACAGGGGAAACGGGGGAGCAGTACTTC
CASSLALTGETGEQYF
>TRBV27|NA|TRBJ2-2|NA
TGTGCCAGCAGACCCCTGGTGGGGAGCACCACGAACACCGGGGAGCTGTTTTTT
CASRPLVGSTTNTGELFF
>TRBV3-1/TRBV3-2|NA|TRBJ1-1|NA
TGTGCCAGCAGCCAAGGGGGCTCGAACACTGAAGCTTTCTTT
CASSQGGSNTEAFF
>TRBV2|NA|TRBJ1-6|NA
TGTGCCTCAGCTCCCAGGGAAAATTCACCCCTCCACTTT
CASAPRENSPLHF
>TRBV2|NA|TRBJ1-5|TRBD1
TGTGCCAGCAGTGAAAAGACAGGGGGCGTCCAGCCCCAGCATTTT
CASSEKTGGVQPQHF
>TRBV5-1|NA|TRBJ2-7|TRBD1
TGCGCCAGCAATCTCGACAGGGGCGAGCAGTACTTC
CASNLDRGEQYF
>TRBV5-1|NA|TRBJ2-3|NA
TGCGCCAGCAGCTCAGTACGTGGCACAGATACGCAGTATTTT
CASSSVRGTDTQYF
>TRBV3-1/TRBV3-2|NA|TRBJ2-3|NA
TGTGCCAGCAGCCATAACCCAGGGAACTTAAAATTGACGCAGTATTTT
CASSHNPGNLKLTQYF
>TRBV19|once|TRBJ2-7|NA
TGTGCCAGTAGTATAGGAACGAATACCTACGTCGAGCAGTACTTC
CASSIGTNTYVEQYF
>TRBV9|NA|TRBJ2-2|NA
TGTGCCAGCAGCGTTACAGGAAACACCGGGGAGCTGTTTTTT
CASSVTGNTGELFF
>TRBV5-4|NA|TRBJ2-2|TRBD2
TGTGCCAGCAGCTACGGCGGGGGGGCGAACACCGGGGAGCTGTTTTTT
CASSYGGGANTGELFF
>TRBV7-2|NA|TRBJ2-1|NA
TGTGCCAGCAGCTTAGGACGGACCAGGGATGAGCAGTTCTTC
CASSLGRTRDEQFF
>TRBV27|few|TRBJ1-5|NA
TGTGCCAGCAGTATGTCGGGGGGAGTTAGCAATCAGCCCCAGCATTTT
CASSMSGGVSNQPQHF
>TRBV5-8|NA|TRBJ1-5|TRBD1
TGTGCCAGCAGCCCCGGGACAGATAGCAATCAGCCCCAGCATTTT
CASSPGTDSNQPQHF
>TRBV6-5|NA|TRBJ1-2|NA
TGTGCCAGCAGGGGAGGTGGTTATAGCTATGGCTACACCTTC
CASRGGGYSYGYTF
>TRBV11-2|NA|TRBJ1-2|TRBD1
TGTGCCAGCAGCTTTGAGGACAGGACCGCTAACTATGGCTACACCTTC
CASSFEDRTANYGYTF
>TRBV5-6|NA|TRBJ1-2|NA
TGTGCCAGCAGCTTACCGGGACAACCCTATGGCTACACCTTC
CASSLPGQPYGYTF
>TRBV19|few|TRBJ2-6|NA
TGTGCCAGTAGTATAGGGAGCGGGGCCAACGTCCTGACTTTC
CASSIGSGANVLTF
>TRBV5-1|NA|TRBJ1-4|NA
TGCGCCAGCAGCTTCAGGGTTTCTAATGAAAAACTGTTTTTT
CASSFRVSNEKLFF
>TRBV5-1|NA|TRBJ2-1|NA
TGCGCCAGCGCGAGCTCCTACAATGAGCAGTTCTTC
CASASSYNEQFF
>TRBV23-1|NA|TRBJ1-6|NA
TGCGCCAGCAGTCAATCAGTACAGGGAATCCTCCACTTT
CASSQSVQGILHF
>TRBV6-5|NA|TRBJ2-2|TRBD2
TGTGCCAGCAGTCCCGGGACTACAAACACCGGGGAGCTGTTTTTT
CASSPGTTNTGELFF
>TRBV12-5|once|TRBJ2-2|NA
TGTGCTAGTGGTCACGGACAGCTGAACACCGGGGAGCTGTTTTTT
CASGHGQLNTGELFF
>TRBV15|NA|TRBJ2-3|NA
TGTGCCACCACCAAAAAGAGAGGGACTAGCACAGATACGCAGTATTTT
CATTKKRGTSTDTQYF
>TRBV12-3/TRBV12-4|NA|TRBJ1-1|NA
TGTGCCAGCAGTTTAGAAGGGGTAACTGAAGCTTTCTTT
CASSLEGVTEAFF
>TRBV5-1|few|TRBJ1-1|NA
TGCGCCAGCAGCTCAACAGGCGACACTGAAGCTTTCTTT
CASSSTGDTEAFF
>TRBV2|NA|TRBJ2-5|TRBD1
TGTGCCAGTAGAACAACAGGGGGCGCGGAGACCCAGTACTTC
CASRTTGGAETQYF
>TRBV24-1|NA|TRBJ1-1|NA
TGTGCCACCAGTGATTCGTTAGTGAACACTGAAGCTTTCTTT
CATSDSLVNTEAFF
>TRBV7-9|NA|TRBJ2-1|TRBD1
TGTGCCAGCAGCTTTTGGACCGGACAGGGACGAGGGGAGCAGTTCTTC
CASSFWTGQGRGEQFF
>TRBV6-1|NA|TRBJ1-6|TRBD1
TGTGCCAGCAGTGAAGCTCTACAGGGGTCCACGAATTCACCCCTCCACTTT
CASSEALQGSTNSPLHF
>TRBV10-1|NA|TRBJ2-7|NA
TGCGCCAGCAGTGAGTCGCTACAGGGAATCTACGAGCAGTACTTC
CASSESLQGIYEQYF
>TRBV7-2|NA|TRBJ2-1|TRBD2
TGTGCCAGCAGCGTGGGGAGCGGGGCTTCATACAATGAGCAGTTCTTC
CASSVGSGASYNEQFF
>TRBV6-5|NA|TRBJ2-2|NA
TGTGCCAGCAGTTACTTTGGGGACTACACCGGGGAGCTGTTTTTT
CASSYFGDYTGELFF
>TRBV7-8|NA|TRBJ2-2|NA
TGTGCCAGCAGCGCCTACAGGCAAAACACCGGGGAGCTGTTTTTT
CASSAYRQNTGELFF
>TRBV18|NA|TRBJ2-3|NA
TGTGCCAGCTCCGAGAGCAGCGGACGCACAGATACGCAGTATTTT
CASSESSGRTDTQYF
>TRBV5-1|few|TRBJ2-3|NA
TGCGCCAGCAGCTTGGGGGGCCAAAGCACAGATACGCAGTATTTT
CASSLGGQSTDTQYF
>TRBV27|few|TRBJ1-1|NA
TGTGCCAGCAGTGTTACAGGGAACACTGAAGCTTTCTTT
CASSVTGNTEAFF
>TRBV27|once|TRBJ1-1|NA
TGTGCCAGCAGTTTAGCACAGAACACTGAAGCTTTCTTT
CASSLAQNTEAFF